The present T cell receptor (beta chain) was sequenced within a study of shared clonotypes between healthy human individuals (dated by TCRdb to 2018 to 2021). About the investigation overall: Three men and a couple of women, aged 18 to 49 years, made up the cohort. For each donor, CD4 naive and CD4 memory were each run on three plates, CD8 naive on two plates, and CD8 memory on one plate. Blood TCR repertoires of roughly five healthy adults were deeply sequenced to estimate repertoire size and the extent of clonotype sharing between individuals. Libraries were prepared and TCR repertoires were sequenced by different laboratories using diverse techniques, in order to increase sequencing depth and limit assay-specific biases. Per donor, leukapheresis produced somewhere between about 0.94 and 10 billion PBMCs.

At the junction V is shortened by 6 bases and J by 2 bases, with 13 bases in between. From the cysteine through the phenylalanine, the CDR3 covers 15 amino acids. The only DNA kept is the CDR3, 45 bases in frame from the first base. CDR1 SNHLY and CDR2 FYNNEI are derived from the germline V gene. CD8 naive samples were obtained by positive selection for CCR7 among CD45RO-negative cells, yielding a CD45RA+CCR7+ population from which TemRA cells were excluded. Donors were healthy HIV-negative adults with no recently reported acute infections or vaccinations. Only Caucasian adults living in Nashville, Tennessee, USA were represented among the donors. Blood was collected by leukapheresis, and PBMCs were isolated by Ficoll-Histopaque density gradient centrifugation and then cryopreserved in liquid nitrogen vapor phase. Purity and quantity of every magnetically sorted T cell population were checked by analytical flow cytometry. From each sorted fraction, genomic DNA was isolated and quantified by UV absorbance on a Nanodrop 2000c.

Using the deep immunoSEQ assay, multiplex PCR amplified TCR CDR3 regions from genomic DNA. Extracted genomic DNA from each cell subset was spread evenly across all wells of several immunoSEQ 96-well plates, with each plate serving as a replicate. For sorted subsets, around 200 ng genomic DNA, equal to some 30,000 T cell genomes, was loaded into each replicate PCR. Purified libraries were measured with a Qubit 3.0 fluorometer, size-checked on a Bioanalyzer 2100, and measured again with the KAPA Library Quantification kit. Every immunoSEQ 96-well plate was sequenced on a separate single-read 150-cycle Illumina NextSeq 550 flow cell. Concerning the study's data processing: Because only junctional sequences without quality scores were contained in the immunoSEQ output, filtering matching that applied to full-length reads could not be performed. Sequences were annotated with PyIR, a Python wrapper for IgBLAST v1.9, using IMGT germline references to assign V/J genes and CDR3. Reads with weak V/J assignments (E-value above 1e-6), missing CDR3, stop codons, out-of-frame junctions, or ambiguous translated residues were removed. V3J clonotypes were defined as sequences sharing the same inferred V gene, J gene, and CDR3 amino acid sequence. The percentage overlap between two repertoires was calculated by dividing the number of shared unique clonotypes by the size of the smaller repertoire. Repertoire richness was assessed with RTK rarefaction, the Chao1 estimator, and Recon v2.1 estimates of unobserved clonotypes. OLGA was used to compute generation probabilities for all TCRbeta clonotypes that the gDNA method yielded from a handful of donors. Sourced from immuneACCESS, this table was stored by TCRdb with only in-frame sequences that have V and J called. A share of the clones is absent; for the studies checked, an unresolved V gene accounts for under half, and the remainder has no known explanation. The D gene and trimming were derived from the DNA, and the V and J assignments and clone size from that table. Within this sample are about 2 million clones, with approximately 94% of them counted one time only. Together, the top ten hold approximately 1% of the sample.

The research as a whole found: Sampling was limited to blood, and TCR repertoires in tissue likely differ from TCR repertoires in blood. The small number of donors limited the genetic and exposure-history diversity represented. Naive subsets generally had larger estimated clonotype richness than memory subsets did. Even with the large sequencing depth, rarefaction of the sorted-subset datasets indicated that sequencing was incomplete. Pairwise subsampling led to the expectation that sequencing depth would affect the degree of clonotype sharing among donors. Higher generation probabilities were observed for clonotypes shared by all four sorted-subset donors than for non-shared clonotypes. When a handful of donors were compared, the shared fraction of clonotypes was 5% to 6.5% for naive CD4, about 4% for naive CD8, more than 2% for memory CD4, and roughly 0.4% for memory CD8.

On this clone: The antigen it recognizes is unknown. Base qualities were left out, and no much larger clone turns up one base away.

This TCR derives from a man aged 18-30 years in good health. The rearrangement joined TRBV2 to TRBJ2-2; matching of 7 bases hints at TRBD2 as the D gene. Sequenced material: naive CD8+ T cells sorted from blood. The sample's cell subset or site, from its label and the paper: CD45RA+CCR7+. Here is the DNA: TGTGCCAGCAGACCCGGCGGGGGCAACACCGGGGAGCTGTTTTTT. It specifies CASRPGGGNTGELFF.